These 20 T cell receptor beta chains originate from one sample sequenced in a study of CD8 T cells in Susac syndrome. RNA was extracted with the RNeasy kit, and a quantity of 0.5 to 1 ug was reverse transcribed using random hexamers. Each CDR3 protein is one row after TCRdb ran MiXCR on the immunoSEQ multiplex PCR reads. The sample has over 70,000 distinct CDR3 sequences, approximately 96% seen once. The sample was CD8+ T cells from PBMCs. These TCRs come from a human donor with Susac syndrome.

The J gene is TRBJ2-1, the V gene TRBV12-5; D gene unclear. This CDR3 has 12 amino acids. V was trimmed by 4 bases and J by 4 bases, leaving 5 bases between them. The V gene's germline CDR1 is LGHNT and CDR2 FRNRAP. Written as DNA, the CDR3 is TGTGCTAGTGGTTCAGAGTACAATGAGCAGTTCTTC. It encodes CASGSEYNEQFF.

The chain has TRBV19 and TRBJ2-5, with D hard to call. Looked up from germline, CDR1 is LNHDA and CDR2 is SQIVND (reference sequence). Between the trimmed V and J ends, which lost 4 bases and 2 bases, there was a span of 5 bases. There are 12 residues in the CDR3. The CDR3 protein is CASSKVQETQYF. CDR3 DNA sequence: TGTGCCAGTAGTAAAGTTCAAGAGACCCAGTACTTC.

The V call is TRBV3-1, the J call TRBJ2-3; unclear D gene. The CDR3 is 11 residues long. From germline, CDR1 is LGHDT and CDR2 YNNKEL (reference sequence). Trimming shortened V by 3 bases and J by 3 bases, and 1 base separated the two germline ends. CDR3 sequence reads: CASSHTDTQYF. In DNA form, the CDR3 reads TGTGCCAGCAGCCATACAGATACGCAGTATTTT.

About this clonotype: Given the absence of the conserved phenylalanine or tryptophan at the CDR3 end, a read error is likely. The J gene is TRBJ1-2, the V gene TRBV4-3, with unresolved D. Trimming pared 0 bases from V and 2 bases from J, leaving 10 bases between. The CDR3 totals 15 residues. Per germline, CDR1 LGHNA and CDR2 YSLEER. DNA for the CDR3: TGCGCCAGCAGCCAAGATCATACTCAAAACTATGGCTACACCTCC. It specifies CASSQDHTQNYGYTS.

V gene TRBV7-9 combines with J gene TRBJ2-3; 9 bases are a match to TRBD2. J was trimmed by 0 bases and V by 2 bases; bases with no gene match: 6. Germline CDR1 reads SEHNR; CDR2 reads FQNEAQ (reference sequence). CDR3 size: 17 residues. The CDR3 spells CASSLRMRGGSTDTQYF. The DNA for the CDR3 is TGTGCCAGCAGCTTAAGAATGCGGGGGGGAAGCACAGATACGCAGTATTTT.

The CDR3 bases are TGTGCCACCAGCGCACGAATTTCAGTGAATGAGCAGTTCTTC. Protein: CATSARISVNEQFF. The J gene is TRBJ2-1, the V gene TRBV15, with unresolved D. V was trimmed by 5 bases and J by 7 bases, leaving 15 bases between them. Germline assignment: CDR1 LNHNV and CDR2 YYDKDF (reference sequence). CDR3 length: 14 residues.

This chain connects TRBV27 to TRBJ1-6, with no clear D. CDR1 and CDR2 from the germline V gene are MNHEY and SMNVEV (reference sequence). The CDR3 sequence is 13 residues long. Deletions cut 10 bases from V and 12 bases from J, with 19 bases between. The CDR3 region is CATRDGKGVPLHF. CDR3 DNA sequence: TGTGCCACCCGAGACGGGAAGGGTGTACCCCTCCACTTT.

This clonotype was seen only once. This chain uses TRBV20-1 with TRBJ1-1; no definite D call. Germline V gives CDR1 DFQATT, CDR2 SNEGSKA (reference sequence). The CDR3 loop spans 14 amino acids. Between the trimmed V and J ends, which lost 0 bases and 3 bases, there was a span of 11 bases. CDR3 sequence reads: CSAREGGEYTEAFF. The CDR3 DNA is TGCAGTGCTAGAGAAGGCGGGGAATACACTGAAGCTTTCTTT.

This rearrangement joins TRBV29-1 to TRBJ2-5; 11 bases are shared with TRBD1. V trimming: 3 bases; J trimming: 4 bases; junction bases outside the gene matches: 4. The V gene's germline CDR1 is SQVTM and CDR2 ANQGSEA. The CDR3 spans 14 residues. The CDR3 sequence is CSVEPGQGGETQYF. The CDR3 DNA follows: TGCAGCGTTGAGCCGGGACAGGGGGGAGAGACCCAGTACTTC.

This clonotype was observed a single time. The chain recombines TRBV27 with TRBJ2-7; D gene ambiguous. Germline V gene lookup returns CDR1 MNHEY and CDR2 SMNVEV (reference sequence). V lost 5 bases and J 5 bases, leaving 10 bases between the germline ends. The CDR3 has 12 amino acids. CDR3 residues: CASSLPYHEQYF. CDR3 nucleotide sequence: TGTGCCAGCAGTCTCCCCTACCACGAGCAGTACTTC.

The sample holds one count of this clonotype. The chain recombines TRBV7-2 with TRBJ1-1; no reliable D call. The CDR3 sequence is 13 residues long. Trimming stripped 1 base from V and 4 bases from J, with 7 bases between. Germline-derived CDR1 and CDR2 are SGHTA and FQGNSA. The CDR3 spells CASSLGVGTEAFF. CDR3 sequence (DNA): TGTGCCAGCAGCTTAGGTGTTGGCACTGAAGCTTTCTTT.

The genes are TRBV15 and TRBJ1-1; D might be TRBD1 (5 bases). This CDR3 spans 16 amino acids. V lost 3 bases and J 6 bases, leaving 20 bases between the germline ends. Germline values: CDR1 LNHNV, CDR2 YYDKDF (reference sequence). This CDR3 reads CATSSALRDSPAEAFF. The CDR3 DNA follows: TGTGCCACCAGCAGTGCGCTCCGCGACAGTCCCGCTGAAGCTTTCTTT.

In nucleotides, the CDR3 is TGTGCCAGCAGCCAAGATCCCGGAGATACGCAGTATTTT. Its protein is CASSQDPGDTQYF. This chain uses TRBV14 with TRBJ2-3; unclear D gene. The CDR3 is made up of 13 amino acids. In germline, CDR1 is SGHDN, CDR2 FVKESK. V was clipped by 0 bases and J by 5 bases, with 6 bases between them.

The V gene is TRBV27, the J gene TRBJ1-1; D is ambiguous. The CDR3 contains 13 residues. Germline V gives CDR1 MNHEY, CDR2 SMNVEV (reference sequence). Trimming took 0 bases from V and 5 from J, leaving 7 bases between them. The DNA of the CDR3 is TGTGCCAGCAGTTTATCGAGCGTAACTGAAGCTTTCTTT. Its protein is CASSLSSVTEAFF.

J is TRBJ2-2 and V is TRBV7-9, with TRBD1 as a possible D gene (6 bases). CDR3 length: 14 amino acids. Per the germline V gene, CDR1 is SEHNR and CDR2 is FQNEAQ (reference sequence). With 7 bases removed from V and 1 base from J, the gap between germline ends came to 10 bases. The CDR3 spells CASTTGQNTGELFF. CDR3 DNA: TGTGCCAGCACCACGGGACAGAACACCGGGGAGCTGTTTTTT.

J is TRBJ1-6 and V is TRBV27, with 8 bases matching TRBD1. Germline-derived CDR1 and CDR2 are MNHEY and SMNVEV (reference sequence). The CDR3 runs to 15 residues. Losses at the gene ends were 4 bases for V and 14 bases for J; bases not matched to a gene: 13. In DNA, the CDR3 is TGTGCCAGCAGTTATATCGGACAGGGAAAGCCATCCCTCCACTTT. Translation gives CASSYIGQGKPSLHF.

This chain uses TRBV7-8 with TRBJ2-3; TRBD1 aligns across 7 bases. J lost 6 bases, V lost 5 bases, and 5 bases had no gene match. Germline CDR1 and CDR2: SGHVS and FQNEAQ. There are 13 residues in the CDR3. The CDR3 DNA follows: TGTGCCAGCAGCGTCGCCAGGGGGGATACGCAGTATTTT. Translation: CASSVARGDTQYF.

This chain uses TRBV20-1 with TRBJ2-7, with a possible D match to TRBD2 (5 bases). Germline CDR1 and CDR2: DFQATT and SNEGSKA (reference sequence). CDR3 length: 12 amino acids. Trimming took 1 base from V and 1 from J, leaving 5 bases between them. CDR3 amino acids: CSARGESYEQYF. The CDR3 DNA reads TGCAGTGCTAGAGGGGAGTCCTACGAGCAGTACTTC.

CDR3 residues: CASSLPGDRPLNTQYF. As DNA, the CDR3 is TGTGCCAGCAGCTTACCCGGGGACAGGCCTCTAAATACGCAGTATTTT. J is TRBJ2-3 and V is TRBV5-4; 8 nucleotides match TRBD1. J was trimmed by 7 bases and V by 2 bases; bases with no gene match: 12. The CDR3 has 16 amino acids. Germline-derived CDR1 and CDR2 are SGHNT and YYREEE (reference sequence).

This chain uses TRBV20-1 with TRBJ2-7; possible D gene TRBD1, 7 bases. The CDR3 is 11 residues long. The V gene lost 7 bases and the J gene lost 7 bases, with 14 bases spanning the gap. CDR1 and CDR2 from the germline V gene are DFQATT and SNEGSKA (reference sequence). The CDR3 reads CSGGDSAEQYF. For the CDR3, the DNA is TGCAGTGGCGGGGACAGCGCAGAGCAGTACTTC.